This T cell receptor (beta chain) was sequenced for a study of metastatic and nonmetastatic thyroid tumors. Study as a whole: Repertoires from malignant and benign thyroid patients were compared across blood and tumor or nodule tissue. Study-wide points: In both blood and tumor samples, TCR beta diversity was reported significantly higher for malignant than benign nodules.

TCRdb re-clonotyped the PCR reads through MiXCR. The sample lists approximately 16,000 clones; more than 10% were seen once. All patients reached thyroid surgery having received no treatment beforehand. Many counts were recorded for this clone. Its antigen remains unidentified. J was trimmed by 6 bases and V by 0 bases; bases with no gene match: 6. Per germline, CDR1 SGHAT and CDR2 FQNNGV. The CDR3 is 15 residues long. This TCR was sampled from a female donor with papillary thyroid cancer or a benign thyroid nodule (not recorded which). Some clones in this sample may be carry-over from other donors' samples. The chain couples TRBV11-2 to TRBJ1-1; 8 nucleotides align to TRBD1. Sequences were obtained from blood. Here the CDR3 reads CASSLESTGEAEAFF. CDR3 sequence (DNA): TGTGCCAGCAGCTTAGAGTCGACAGGGGAGGCTGAAGCTTTCTTT.